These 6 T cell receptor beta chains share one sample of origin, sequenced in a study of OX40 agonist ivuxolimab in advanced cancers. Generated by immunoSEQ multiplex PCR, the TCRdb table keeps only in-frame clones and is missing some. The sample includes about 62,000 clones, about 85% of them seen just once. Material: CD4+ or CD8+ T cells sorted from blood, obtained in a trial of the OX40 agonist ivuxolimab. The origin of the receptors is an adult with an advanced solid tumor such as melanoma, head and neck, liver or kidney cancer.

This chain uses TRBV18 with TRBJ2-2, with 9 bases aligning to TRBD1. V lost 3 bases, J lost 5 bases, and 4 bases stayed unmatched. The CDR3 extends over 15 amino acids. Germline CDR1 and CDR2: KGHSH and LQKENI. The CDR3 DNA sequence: TGTGCCAGCTCACCCCTTGGGACAGGGACCGGGGAGCTGTTTTTT. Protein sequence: CASSPLGTGTGELFF.

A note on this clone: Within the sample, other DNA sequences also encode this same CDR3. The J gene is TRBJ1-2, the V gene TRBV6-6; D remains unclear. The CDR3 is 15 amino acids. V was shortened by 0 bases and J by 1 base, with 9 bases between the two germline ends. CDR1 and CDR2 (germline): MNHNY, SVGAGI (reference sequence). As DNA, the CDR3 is TGTGCCAGCAGTTACTCGGCAGGAGATAACTATGGCTACACCTTC. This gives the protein CASSYSAGDNYGYTF.

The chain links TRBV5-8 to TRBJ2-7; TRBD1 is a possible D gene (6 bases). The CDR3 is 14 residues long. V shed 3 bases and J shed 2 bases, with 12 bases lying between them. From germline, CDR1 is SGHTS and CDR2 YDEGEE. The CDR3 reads CASSSGQGTYEQYF. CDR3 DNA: TGTGCCAGCAGCTCCGGGCAGGGGACCTACGAGCAGTACTTC.

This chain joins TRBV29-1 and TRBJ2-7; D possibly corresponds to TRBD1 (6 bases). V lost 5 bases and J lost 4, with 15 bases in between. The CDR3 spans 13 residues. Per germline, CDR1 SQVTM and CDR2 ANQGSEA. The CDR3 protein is CSVTQGQEYEQYF. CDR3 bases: TGCAGCGTTACACAGGGTCAGGAGTACGAGCAGTACTTC.

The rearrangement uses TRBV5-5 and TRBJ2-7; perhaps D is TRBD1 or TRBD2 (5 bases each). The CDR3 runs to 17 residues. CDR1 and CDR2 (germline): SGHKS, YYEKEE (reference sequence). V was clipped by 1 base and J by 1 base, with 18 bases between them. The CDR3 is CASSLNRDAEVSYEQYF. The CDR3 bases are TGTGCCAGCAGCTTGAACCGGGACGCCGAAGTATCCTACGAGCAGTACTTC.

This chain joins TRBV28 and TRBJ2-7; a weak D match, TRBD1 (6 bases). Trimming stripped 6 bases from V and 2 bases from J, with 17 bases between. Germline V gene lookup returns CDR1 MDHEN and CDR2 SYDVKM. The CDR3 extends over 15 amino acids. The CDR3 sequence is CASRPGGGLTYEQYF. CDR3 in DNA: TGTGCCAGCAGGCCAGGTGGGGGCTTAACCTACGAGCAGTACTTC. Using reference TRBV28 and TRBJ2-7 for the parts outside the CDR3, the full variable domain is DVKVTQSSRYLVKRTGEKVFLECVQDMDHENMFWYRQDPGLGLRLIYFSYDVKMKEKGDIPEGYSVSREKKERFSLILESASTNQTSMYLCASRPGGGLTYEQYFGPGTRLTVT.